This T cell receptor (beta chain) was observed in a study of blood T cell repertoires in COVID-19 (dated by TCRdb to 2018 to 2021). Regarding the complete study: Samples covering the acute and convalescent phases of COVID-19 were provided by collaborators in the United States, Italy and Spain. The material from the prospective study consisted of cDNA or gDNA derived from T cells, B-cell-depleted T cells, or PBMCs. The dataset comprised deeply sampled blood TCRbeta repertoires from subjects exposed to, actively infected with, or recovered from COVID-19. The repertoires were made available in a free public database intended to serve as a resource for research on the immune response to SARS-CoV-2. The samples were drawn from the first 160 participants of the ongoing ImmuneRACE study and from 950 to 1,500 subjects provided by 6 global collaborators. The sample metadata nearly always contained a de-identified subject ID, COVID-19 status, age in years and sex. Where HLA class I and class II types were available, the types were taken from metadata supplied by the sample provider, not from assay-based typing. Findings and caveats that apply to the study as a whole: Clinical and demographic metadata were provided uncurated, with the amount varying by source and participant.

The CDR3 measures 14 amino acids from cysteine to phenylalanine. The CDR3 DNA has 42 bases and is translated from base 1. CDR1 and CDR2 are drawn from the germline V gene (reference sequence): LNHDA, SQIVND. V and J lose 3 bases and 4 bases, and a span of 12 bases separates them. TCRbeta CDR3 regions were amplified from genomic DNA by means of the immunoSEQ Assay, a bias-controlled multiplex PCR. The source study handled its data this way. Nucleated cell counts per sample were estimated from amplification of reference gene primers within the assay. To quantify the absolute abundance of each unique TCRbeta CDR3 rearrangement, sequence reads were collapsed and filtered. For each sample, productive Simpson clonality was calculated as the square root of Simpson's diversity index over productive rearrangements. Not all clones reach the TCRdb copy of this immuneACCESS table, which keeps in-frame sequences only. Checked studies attribute under half of the gap to unresolved V genes and leave the rest unexplained. The DNA was the basis for D and trimming; V, J and clone size are from that table. The sample has 360,000 or so clones on record, about 92% of them singletons. 3.5% to 4% of the sample lies in the top ten.

A word on this clone: Its antigen is not yet known. Base qualities are not provided; no much larger clone lies one nucleotide away.

In Seattle, one collaborating source enrolled patients while the infection was active and tracked those patients longitudinally over the course of disease. Each collaborating institution followed its own protocols to collect whole blood in K2EDTA tubes. For TCRbeta analysis, collaborators shipped samples as frozen whole blood, isolated PBMCs, or DNA extracted from either of those sample types. The TCR originated in a woman aged 55 to 70 with COVID-19, enrolled during active disease. What was sequenced was peripheral blood. The chain employs TRBV19 and TRBJ1-2; TRBD1 is a weak D gene call, 6 bases matching. The CDR3 loop reads CASSIGDRPYGYTF. The DNA sequence is given as TGTGCCAGTAGTATCGGAGACAGGCCCTATGGCTACACCTTC.